What follows describes a single TCR beta chain. With V trimmed by 1 base and J by 5 bases, 10 bases remained unmatched. Germline loops: CDR1 GTSNPN, CDR2 SVGIG (reference sequence). The CDR3 sequence is 15 residues long. The data originate from a study of cytomegalovirus exposure and HLA in healthy donors. 13 Jbeta primers and 60 Vbeta primers were used for the PCR. Profiled with immunoSEQ multiplex PCR; TCRdb holds only in-frame clones, not every one. The data contain about 94,000 clones, about four fifths of them seen just once; the ten biggest clones take up over 3%. The chain is built from TRBV30 and TRBJ1-1; 7 bases align to TRBD1. The sample consisted of PBMCs. The clonotype comes from a woman aged 40 to 55 in good health and CMV-seronegative. The chain's CDR3 is CAWSDEGARWTEAFF. The CDR3, as DNA: TGTGCCTGGAGTGACGAGGGGGCGCGATGGACTGAAGCTTTCTTT.